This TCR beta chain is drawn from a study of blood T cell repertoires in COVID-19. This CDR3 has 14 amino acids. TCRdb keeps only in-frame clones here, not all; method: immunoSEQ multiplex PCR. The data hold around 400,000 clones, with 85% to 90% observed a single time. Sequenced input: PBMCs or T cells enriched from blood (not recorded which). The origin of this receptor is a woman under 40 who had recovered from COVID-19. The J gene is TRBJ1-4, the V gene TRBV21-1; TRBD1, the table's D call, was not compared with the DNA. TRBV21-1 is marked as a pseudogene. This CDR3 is CASIPQGASEKLFF. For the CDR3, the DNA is TGTGCCAGCATCCCACAGGGGGCAAGTGAAAAACTGTTTTTT.